One sample yielded the 16 T cell receptor beta chains listed below, sequenced in a study of blood T cell repertoires in COVID-19. Profiled with immunoSEQ multiplex PCR; TCRdb holds only in-frame clones, not every one. The sample includes around 370,000 clones, about 88% seen only once; the top ten take 6% to 8.5%. Sequencing used peripheral blood. These receptors were obtained from a woman between 70 and 85 years old with COVID-19, enrolled during active disease.

The rearrangement joins TRBV19 to TRBJ1-1, with D unresolved. Per germline, CDR1 LNHDA and CDR2 SQIVND (reference sequence). With 5 bases removed from V and 3 bases from J, the gap between germline ends came to 13 bases. The CDR3 contains 14 residues. CDR3 nucleotide sequence: TGTGCCAGTAGTCCTATGAGGCCCGACACTGAAGCTTTCTTT. It translates to CASSPMRPDTEAFF.

The V and J genes are TRBV19 and TRBJ1-5; D uncertain. CDR1 and CDR2 from the germline V gene are LNHDA and SQIVND (reference sequence). With 1 base removed from V and 3 bases from J, the gap between germline ends came to 13 bases. The CDR3 is 16 amino acids. Written as DNA, the CDR3 is TGTGCCAGTAGTATAGGGCGGCGGCAGTTCAATCAGCCCCAGCATTTT. This gives the protein CASSIGRRQFNQPQHF.

V usage is TRBV19 and J usage is TRBJ1-2; 9 nucleotides line up with TRBD1. Germline loops: CDR1 LNHDA, CDR2 SQIVND (reference sequence). This CDR3 region has 15 residues. After removal of 6 bases from V and 5 bases from J, the junction contained 10 bases not matched to a gene. The CDR3: CASRGGDRAWYGYTF. CDR3 nucleotides: TGTGCCAGTAGAGGGGGGGACAGGGCATGGTATGGCTACACCTTC.

The chain employs TRBV6-2 or TRBV6-3 and TRBJ2-3, with 7 bases identical to TRBD1. The CDR3 consists of 14 residues. Germline-derived CDR1 and CDR2 are MNHEY and SVGEGT. The V segment lost 0 bases and the J segment 6 bases; nucleotides outside the gene matches: 3. The chain's CDR3 is CASSYSRGGDTQYF. CDR3 nucleotides: TGTGCCAGCAGTTACTCGAGAGGGGGCGATACGCAGTATTTT.

The genes are TRBV6-1 and TRBJ1-5; D ambiguous. Deletions cut 2 bases from V and 2 bases from J, with 4 bases between. Germline V gives CDR1 MNHNS, CDR2 SASEGT. The CDR3 contains 13 residues. CDR3 protein: CASSETGNQPQHF. CDR3 DNA sequence: TGTGCCAGCAGTGAAACAGGCAATCAGCCCCAGCATTTT.

The CDR3 loop is CASSLAPAYQETQYF. The CDR3 DNA is TGCGCCAGCAGCTTGGCCCCAGCGTACCAAGAGACCCAGTACTTC. The chain joins TRBV5-1 to TRBJ2-5; D is unresolved. This CDR3 is 15 amino acids long. Trimming stripped 0 bases from V and 0 bases from J, with 9 bases between. Per germline, CDR1 SGHRS and CDR2 YFSETQ.

The chain combines TRBV6-5 with TRBJ2-1; D unclear. Germline CDR1 reads MNHEY; CDR2 reads SVGAGI. This CDR3 contains 14 residues. The V end was cut by 8 bases, the J end by 7 bases, with 18 bases between. This CDR3 reads CASLAVGPTNEQFF. DNA for the CDR3: TGTGCCAGCCTGGCGGTGGGTCCAACTAATGAGCAGTTCTTC.

The CDR3 DNA sequence: TGTGCCAGCAGTCCCAGACAGGGGTGGAGCTCTGGAAACACCATATATTTT. Amino acids: CASSPRQGWSSGNTIYF. The V and J genes are TRBV27 and TRBJ1-3, with TRBD1 matching 8 bases. Germline lookup yields CDR1 MNHEY and CDR2 SMNVEV (reference sequence). The CDR3 consists of 17 residues. V trimming: 5 bases; J trimming: 0 bases; junction bases outside the gene matches: 9.

The chain recombines TRBV6-2 or TRBV6-3 with TRBJ2-2; 9 positions match TRBD1. This CDR3 region has 14 residues. Unmatched junction bases numbered 4, after V lost 6 bases and J lost 5 bases. Germline lookup yields CDR1 MNHEY and CDR2 SVGEGT. CDR3 region: CASSPGQGTGELFF. CDR3 DNA sequence: TGTGCCAGCAGCCCGGGACAGGGTACCGGGGAGCTGTTTTTT.

The chain has TRBV7-9 and TRBJ1-1, with a tentative D call TRBD1 (5 bases). CDR1 is SEHNR and CDR2 is FQNEAQ in the germline V gene (reference sequence). CDR3 length: 15 amino acids. V lost 5 bases and J 3 bases, leaving 16 bases between the germline ends. Here the CDR3 reads CASSAKGVGDTEAFF. The CDR3 DNA reads TGTGCCAGCAGCGCTAAGGGTGTAGGGGACACTGAAGCTTTCTTT. Together with reference TRBV7-9 and TRBJ1-1, the CDR3 gives the full variable domain: DTGVSQNPRHKITKRGQNVTFRCDPISEHNRLYWYRQTLGQGPEFLTYFQNEAQLEKSRLLSDRFSAERPKGSFSTLEIQRTEQGDSAMYLCASSAKGVGDTEAFFGQGTRLTVV.

The rearrangement joins TRBV2 to TRBJ1-5, with TRBD1 as a possible D gene (6 bases). Trimming removed 2 bases from V and 9 bases from J, with 14 bases in between. Germline CDR1 is SNHLY and CDR2 is FYNNEI. CDR3 length: 14 residues. The CDR3 here is CASSETQGRGPQHF. The CDR3 DNA follows: TGTGCCAGCAGTGAAACCCAGGGGAGGGGGCCCCAGCATTTT.

This clone has just one count. The CDR3 sequence is CASRGDTEAFF. CDR3 sequence (DNA): TGTGCCAGCAGAGGGGACACTGAAGCTTTCTTT. The chain uses TRBV27 and TRBJ1-1; D perhaps matches TRBD1 (5 bases). Germline assignment: CDR1 MNHEY and CDR2 SMNVEV (reference sequence). Deletions cut 6 bases from V and 3 bases from J, with 5 bases between. The CDR3 runs 11 residues.

This clone was observed once. V is TRBV2 and J is TRBJ1-1, with 9 bases matching TRBD1. Germline trimming cut 7 bases from V and 5 bases from J; bases unmatched to any gene: 8. The CDR3 runs to 14 residues. Germline CDR1 reads SNHLY; CDR2 reads FYNNEI. In nucleotides, the CDR3 is TGTGCCAGCACTAACGAACAGGGGGCAACTGAAGCTTTCTTT. Residues: CASTNEQGATEAFF.

The gene calls are TRBV6-1 and TRBJ2-7, with TRBD1 matching 7 bases. V shed 2 bases, J shed 7 bases, and the junction held 8 bases outside the gene matches. The CDR3 has 14 residues. CDR1 and CDR2 (germline): MNHNS, SASEGT. CDR3 nucleotides: TGTGCCAGCAGTGAACCAACTGACAGGGATGAGCAGTACTTC. The encoded protein is CASSEPTDRDEQYF.

V is TRBV5-1 and J is TRBJ1-1, with a tentative D call TRBD1 (5 bases). CDR3 length equals 18 residues. Germline V lookup: CDR1 SGHRS, CDR2 YFSETQ. Trimming removed 0 bases from V and 1 base from J, with 19 bases in between. This CDR3 reads CASSLGGGDSLRNTEAFF. The CDR3 region has the DNA TGCGCCAGCAGCTTGGGCGGAGGGGATTCTTTGAGGAACACTGAAGCTTTCTTT.

The chain carries TRBV19 and TRBJ1-5; 7 bases fit TRBD1. With 3 bases clipped from V and 0 bases from J, the junction kept 5 bases outside the gene matches. CDR1 LNHDA and CDR2 SQIVND come from the germline V gene (reference sequence). The CDR3 has 16 residues. Written as DNA, the CDR3 is TGTGCCAGTAGTATTCGACAGGGCTATAGCAATCAGCCCCAGCATTTT. It encodes CASSIRQGYSNQPQHF.